This T cell receptor beta chain was documented in a study of STAT5B mutations in CD4+ large granular lymphocyte leukemia. From germline, CDR1 is SGHRS and CDR2 YFSETQ. The CDR3 spans 15 residues. Between the trimmed V and J ends, which lost 3 bases and 4 bases, there was a span of 16 bases. Assay: immunoSEQ multiplex PCR; the TCRdb copy retains only in-frame clones and omits some. There are 25,000 to 35,000 clones in the sample; approximately 79% occur only once, and 6.2% lies in the top ten. This TCR was recovered from a human donor in good health. The rearrangement joins TRBV5-1 to TRBJ2-5; a weak D match, TRBD1 (6 bases). The sequenced sample was CD4+ T cells from blood buffy coats. The CDR3 DNA sequence: TGCGCCAGCAGCTCCTTAACAGGGTGGAGAGAGACCCAGTACTTC. Its protein is CASSSLTGWRETQYF.